This T cell receptor (beta chain) was identified in a study of human T cells and chemical hapten exposure. Study results and caveats: Having alopecia, donors may respond immunologically unlike healthy people.

This clonotype showed up many times. The antigen remains undetermined. The library labeled individual cDNA molecules by adding unique molecular identifiers to them. TCRdb itself ran the RACE reads through MiXCR, one entry per CDR3 protein. The repertoire holds 280,000 or so distinct CDR3 sequences, with 7.5% to 8% as singletons. This CDR3 comprises 12 residues. The V end was cut by 6 bases, the J end by 3 bases, with 9 bases between. From germline, CDR1 is MNHEY and CDR2 SVGEGT. Described time point: pre-sensitization, week 0. Regarding treatment: therapeutic diphenylcyclopropenone sensitization with weekly scalp DPC. Every patch test was put on after a blood sample was taken.

This chain connects TRBV6-2 or TRBV6-3 to TRBJ2-7; maybe TRBD1 (6 bases). The receptor was isolated from a man aged 18 to 29 with alopecia areata. Some clones in this sample may be carry-over from other donors' samples. The starting material was whole blood, obtained in connection with sensitization to the hapten diphenylcyclopropenone (DPC). Here the CDR3 DNA reads TGTGCCAGCAGAGGACAGATCTACGAGCAGTACTTC. It is translated as CASRGQIYEQYF.